The source of this T cell receptor (beta chain) is a study of T-cell reconstitution after alpha-beta-depleted transplantation in children. Study-wide results and caveats: Newly produced T cells mostly accounted for T-cell counts and diversity one year post-transplant. The origin of alpha-beta T cells about two months after transplant was reportedly several hundred expanded graft clones. High day-60 TCRbeta diversity in some patients came from surviving recipient T cells and thymic progenitors.

The authors prepared the TCRbeta library with unique molecular identifiers. TCRdb independently ran MiXCR on the PCR reads; one entry per CDR3 protein. The table lists about 980,000 distinct CDR3 sequences, about 26% of them singletons. The CDR3 is made up of 15 amino acids. V was cut by 5 bases and J by 5 bases, with 18 bases left in between. In germline, CDR1 is SGHTA, CDR2 FQGTGA. This clonotype was recorded a few times. The antigen is not known. The sequence was collected from a boy under two years old who had a stem cell transplant for SCID, so the T cells may come from the graft donor. This specimen was PBMCs, mostly from graft donor cells, taken 360 days after TCRalphabeta/CD19-depleted stem cell transplant. The chain carries TRBV7-3 and TRBJ1-1; no definite D call. This CDR3 is CASSRTAGAQTEAFF. For the CDR3, the DNA is TGTGCCAGCAGCCGTACTGCGGGCGCGCAGACTGAAGCTTTCTTT.